One and the same sample provided the 26 T cell receptor beta chains below, sequenced in a study of molecular identifiers for immune sequencing clone quantification. TCRdb redid the calling of the PCR reads with MiXCR, one entry per CDR3 protein. The table lists approximately 550,000 distinct CDR3 sequences, about a quarter of them singletons. The sample taken for sequencing was naive CD8+ T cells from blood, with Jurkat cell RNA spiked in. Documented subset: FACS-sorted CD8+CD4-CCR7+CD45RA+ naive T cells. The receptors come from a human donor in good health. Some libraries in this study had Jurkat cell RNA spiked in.

The genes are TRBV13 and TRBJ2-7; D not certain. Germline values: CDR1 PRHDT, CDR2 FYEKMQ (reference sequence). Between the trimmed V and J ends, which lost 1 base and 7 bases, there was a span of 8 bases. There are 12 residues in the CDR3. CDR3 amino acids: CASSLARLEQYF. In DNA form, the CDR3 reads TGTGCCAGCAGCTTAGCCCGACTGGAGCAGTACTTC.

This clonotype was detected many times. The chain couples TRBV12-3 or TRBV12-4 to TRBJ2-3; D might be TRBD2 (5 bases). CDR3 size: 15 residues. V lost 5 bases and J 5 bases, leaving 17 bases between the germline ends. CDR3 nucleotides: TGTGCCAGCAGTAGTCCTCCGGGGTCTAAAGATACGCAGTATTTT. It encodes CASSSPPGSKDTQYF.

This clonotype was detected a few times. The genes are TRBV28 and TRBJ1-1; D remains ambiguous. Germline CDR1 MDHEN, CDR2 SYDVKM. V was pared by 5 bases and J by 2 bases, with 9 bases between. The CDR3 has 13 amino acids. CDR3 region: CASSDLRNTEAFF. CDR3 bases: TGTGCCAGCAGTGATCTAAGAAACACTGAAGCTTTCTTT.

About this clonotype: This sequence may be a read error, since a much larger clone differs from it by one base. The chain links TRBV5-6 to TRBJ2-7; 10 bases match TRBD2. The CDR3 is made up of 14 amino acids. V dropped 4 bases and J dropped 4; count of bases not matched to a gene: 5. Germline CDR1 and CDR2: SGHDT and YYEEEE. CDR3 protein: CASSRGLAVYEQYF. CDR3 nucleotides: TGTGCCAGCAGCCGCGGACTAGCGGTGTACGAGCAGTACTTC.

The V call is TRBV12-5, the J call TRBJ2-1; 9 nucleotides align to TRBD1. The CDR3 runs 16 residues. Germline values: CDR1 LGHNT, CDR2 FRNRAP. V lost 2 bases to trimming and J lost 3 bases; unmatched junction nucleotides: 5. This chain's CDR3 is CASGLRPGQGYNEQFF. The CDR3 coding sequence is TGTGCTAGTGGTTTGAGACCGGGACAGGGCTACAATGAGCAGTTCTTC.

This clonotype was picked up many times. This chain uses TRBV9 with TRBJ1-1; 7 bases align to TRBD1. Trimming took 5 bases from V and 5 from J; bases not matched to a gene: 15. CDR3 length: 16 amino acids. Germline V gives CDR1 SGDLS, CDR2 YYNGEE. The CDR3 DNA sequence: TGTGCCAGCAGTCCCCAGGGGAAAACAGGGGCAACTGAAGCTTTCTTT. Encoded protein: CASSPQGKTGATEAFF.

This clonotype was recorded many times. The rearrangement joins TRBV20-1 to TRBJ2-3, with a weak D call TRBD2 (6 bases). The CDR3 consists of 16 residues. Germline lookup yields CDR1 DFQATT and CDR2 SNEGSKA (reference sequence). V was shortened by 3 bases and J by 0 bases, with 16 bases between the two germline ends. The CDR3 bases are TGCAGTGCTAGTTCTTACGGAGGGATTAGCACAGATACGCAGTATTTT. Translated: CSASSYGGISTDTQYF.

This clonotype was found a few times. The chain uses TRBV4-3 and TRBJ2-1; D ambiguous. Germline V CDR1 and CDR2: LGHNA, YSLEER. Deletions cut 0 bases from V and 8 bases from J, with 8 bases between. The CDR3 covers 13 residues. In nucleotides, the CDR3 is TGCGCCAGCAGCCAAGATGTCAGCTATGAGCAGTTCTTC. It translates to CASSQDVSYEQFF.

The sample holds a few counts of this clonotype. The rearrangement joins TRBV12-3 or TRBV12-4 to TRBJ2-1; maybe TRBD2 (6 bases). V gave up 5 bases and J gave up 0 bases, with 14 bases separating them. CDR3 length: 16 amino acids. The CDR3 loop reads CASSRTGGPSYNEQFF. As DNA, the CDR3 is TGTGCCAGCAGTCGGACCGGGGGACCCTCCTACAATGAGCAGTTCTTC.

This clonotype came up a few times. The gene calls are TRBV4-1 and TRBJ1-4, with a weak D call TRBD1 (6 bases). Germline V CDR1 and CDR2: MGHRA, YSYEKL. This CDR3 is 15 amino acids long. Trimming pared 0 bases from V and 8 bases from J, leaving 13 bases between. CDR3 amino acids: CASSQDEGGGEKLFF. CDR3 DNA sequence: TGCGCCAGCAGCCAAGATGAGGGAGGGGGAGAAAAACTGTTTTTT.

The chain has TRBV7-9 and TRBJ2-1, with 7 bases identical to TRBD1. The CDR3 covers 15 residues. The junction had 5 bases not matched to a gene; V was cut back by 5 bases and J by 1 base. Per germline, CDR1 SEHNR and CDR2 FQNEAQ (reference sequence). In DNA, the CDR3 is TGTGCCAGCAGCCCAACAGGGGCGTCCTACAATGAGCAGTTCTTC. Residues: CASSPTGASYNEQFF.

The chain couples TRBV9 to TRBJ2-2, with TRBD1 matching over 9 bases. This CDR3 comprises 17 residues. V was pared by 2 bases and J by 0 bases, with 5 bases of the junction left unmatched. CDR1 is SGDLS, CDR2 YYNGEE, per germline. CDR3 DNA sequence: TGTGCCAGCAGCGTCGGATGGACAGGGGCGAACACCGGGGAGCTGTTTTTT. Its translation is CASSVGWTGANTGELFF.

This chain links TRBV4-3 with TRBJ1-2, with D possibly TRBD1 on 5 matching bases. The V gene lost 0 bases and the J gene lost 8 bases, with 19 bases spanning the gap. The length of the CDR3 is 16 residues. Germline CDR1 reads LGHNA; CDR2 reads YSLEER. The CDR3 loop is CASSQDVGLGATGYTF. In DNA form, the CDR3 reads TGCGCCAGCAGCCAAGATGTGGGGCTTGGGGCAACCGGCTACACCTTC.

Concerning this clonotype itself: Germline is not matched at one junction end, which may reflect a read error. V usage is TRBV7-9 and J usage is TRBJ2-3; 9 bases are shared with TRBD2. CDR3 length: 17 amino acids. Germline V gene lookup returns CDR1 SEHNR and CDR2 FQNEAQ (reference sequence). CDR3 DNA: TGTGCCAGCAGCTTCGTTGGAGCGGGGGGCAACACAGGTACGCAGTATTTT. It specifies CASSFVGAGGNTGTQYF.

Here the CDR3 reads CASSDIKGTRQATDTQYF. The CDR3 DNA is TGTGCCAGCAGTGACATCAAAGGGACTAGACAGGCTACAGATACGCAGTATTTT. This rearrangement joins TRBV25-1 to TRBJ2-3; the match to TRBD2 covers 8 bases. This CDR3 region has 18 residues. Germline CDR1 reads MGHDK; CDR2 reads SYGVNS. Unmatched junction bases numbered 14, after V lost 3 bases and J lost 3 bases.

This clonotype showed up just once. This may come from a read error, since a much larger clone is one base off. The conserved phenylalanine or tryptophan is not found at the CDR3 terminus, so this likely reflects a read error. The chain combines TRBV6-4 with TRBJ1-1; 7 positions match TRBD1. The V gene end was trimmed by 7 bases and the J gene end by 10 bases; junction bases not matched to a gene: 9. CDR3 length: 12 amino acids. CDR1 and CDR2 from the germline V gene are MRHNA and SNTAGT. The CDR3, as DNA: TGTGCCAGCATCCCAACAGGGGACGTAGCTTTCCTT. This sequence encodes CASIPTGDVAFL.

On this clonotype: A much larger clone lies one base from this, so it may be a read error. The gene calls are TRBV6-5 and TRBJ2-5, with 7 bases matching TRBD1. This CDR3 contains 14 residues. The germline gives CDR1 MNHEY, CDR2 SVGAGI. CDR3 in amino acids: CASRRGTDQATQYF. The DNA of the CDR3 is TGTGCCAGCAGACGTGGGACAGACCAAGCGACCCAGTACTTC.

The chain is built from TRBV12-3 or TRBV12-4 and TRBJ2-1; D might be TRBD2 (6 bases). The V gene lost 6 bases and the J gene lost 0 bases, with 15 bases spanning the gap. There are 16 residues in the CDR3. DNA of the CDR3: TGTGCCAGCAGGGGACCACGGGGGAGCTCCTACAATGAGCAGTTCTTC. Translation: CASRGPRGSSYNEQFF.

This clonotype was detected ten times or more. V and J are TRBV27 and TRBJ2-2; D not certain. The CDR3 spans 13 residues. Trimming stripped 5 bases from V and 6 bases from J, with 10 bases between. Germline V gene sequence: CDR1 MNHEY, CDR2 SMNVEV (reference sequence). CDR3 region: CASSPIKAGELFF. In DNA form, the CDR3 reads TGTGCCAGCAGTCCTATAAAGGCCGGGGAGCTGTTTTTT.

Notes on this clonotype: This may be a read error: a much more frequent sequence differs by one nucleotide. V gene TRBV4-1 combines with J gene TRBJ1-1; maybe TRBD1 (5 bases). Germline-derived CDR1 and CDR2 are MGHRA and YSYEKL. This CDR3 comprises 14 residues. This CDR3 reads CASSQDAGTTAAFF. CDR3 DNA: TGCGCCAGCAGCCAAGATGCCGGGACCACTGCAGCTTTCTTT.

This clonotype was seen at least ten times. The chain employs TRBV5-1 and TRBJ1-1; D is undetermined. V was cut by 3 bases and J by 1 base, with 10 bases left in between. The germline V gene has CDR1 SGHRS and CDR2 YFSETQ. CDR3 length equals 14 residues. CDR3 coding DNA: TGCGCCAGCAGCTATTACAGTGGGAACACTGAAGCTTTCTTT. This sequence encodes CASSYYSGNTEAFF.

To note about this clonotype: Germline is not matched at one junction end, which may reflect a read error. This chain joins TRBV27 and TRBJ1-1; 7 bases align to TRBD1. The CDR3 has 17 residues. Germline CDR1 and CDR2: MNHEY and SMNVEV (reference sequence). Written as DNA, the CDR3 is TGTGACAGCAGTTTATTTGGGACAGAATCGATGTACACTGAAGCTTTCTTT. Protein sequence: CDSSLFGTESMYTEAFF.

This clonotype was found many times. The V and J genes are TRBV11-2 and TRBJ2-1; D is ambiguous. The CDR3 is 15 amino acids. Germline V lookup: CDR1 SGHAT, CDR2 FQNNGV. The V gene lost 5 bases and the J gene lost 0 bases, with 11 bases spanning the gap. As DNA, the CDR3 is TGTGCCAGCAGCCCCTTGGGCGGCTCCTACAATGAGCAGTTCTTC. It codes for CASSPLGGSYNEQFF.

This clonotype was found a few times. The chain couples TRBV5-6 to TRBJ2-5; weak D call: TRBD1 (6 bases). Germline V gene sequence: CDR1 SGHDT, CDR2 YYEEEE. CDR3 size: 17 residues. V was cut by 0 bases and J by 4 bases, with 19 bases left in between. CDR3 residues: CASSLALGALVGETQYF. The CDR3 DNA is TGTGCCAGCAGCTTGGCCTTGGGGGCACTTGTTGGAGAGACCCAGTACTTC.

This clonotype was observed a handful of times. The chain recombines TRBV5-8 with TRBJ1-5; D not resolved. This CDR3 is built from 15 residues. Germline V gene lookup returns CDR1 SGHTS and CDR2 YDEGEE. V was pared by 4 bases and J by 3 bases, with 14 bases between. The CDR3 region is CASSVPEDLNQPQHF. In DNA, the CDR3 is TGTGCCAGCAGCGTCCCAGAGGACCTCAATCAGCCCCAGCATTTT.

This clonotype was counted between two and nine times. The rearrangement joins TRBV6-2 or TRBV6-3 to TRBJ1-1; a weak D match, TRBD1 (6 bases). Germline V CDR1 and CDR2: MNHEY, SVGEGT. There are 17 residues in the CDR3. V lost 4 bases to trimming and J lost 1 base, with 19 bases between them. CDR3 in DNA: TGTGCCAGCAGTTTACCCGAGGATGGGGGGCGGAACACTGAAGCTTTCTTT. Translating it yields CASSLPEDGGRNTEAFF.